This T cell receptor beta chain was recorded in a study of T cell repertoires in cytomegalovirus infection. The study's findings and limits: Carriers of CMV plus the relevant HLA were identified by cumulative public TCR beta family frequency.

Turning to this clonotype: Its target is unknown.

TCRdb fed the reads into MiXCR, producing one record per CDR3 protein. This sample yields about 260,000 distinct CDR3 sequences, of which less than 9.5% are seen a single time; around 15% belongs to the top ten. Sequencing was carried out using PBMCs. The sequence came from a human donor in good health (CMV status not recorded). Some clones in this sample may be carry-over from other donors' samples.

The CDR3 loop reads CASRGPTVANYGYTF. The CDR3 DNA sequence: TGTGCCAGTCGAGGCCCTACAGTGGCGAACTATGGCTACACCTTC. The chain couples TRBV19 to TRBJ1-2; D not resolved. V lost 8 bases, J lost 2 bases, and 18 bases lay in between. The germline V gene has CDR1 LNHDA and CDR2 SQIVND (reference sequence). This CDR3 spans 15 amino acids.